This T cell receptor (beta chain) was found in a study of cytomegalovirus exposure and HLA in healthy donors. Study overall: Earlier, some 170 million T cells were analyzed, and 117 million unique TCR beta sequences were found among them. Study-wide results and caveats: Among TCR beta chains, those listed as cytomegalovirus-associated numbered approximately 150. In a later analysis, parvovirus B19, influenza, CMV and Epstein-Barr virus appeared linked to several top co-occurrence clusters.

PCR employed 60 Vbeta and 13 Jbeta primers. Only in-frame clones appear in the TCRdb table, and some are missing; sequencing was by immunoSEQ multiplex PCR. This table has about 170,000 clones, 84% appearing once. Germline CDR1 is SEHNR and CDR2 is FQNEAQ (reference sequence). This CDR3 has 16 amino acids. Trimming left V 1 base short and J 4 bases short, with 13 bases between. Points on this clone: Its antigen is not identified.

This chain links TRBV7-9 with TRBJ2-2; D uncertain. Sequenced: PBMCs. The TCR sequence derives from a boy younger than 10 in good health and CMV-seronegative. As DNA, the CDR3 is TGTGCCAGCAGCTTAGGGTTGGCAGTCAGCACCGGGGAGCTGTTTTTT. It specifies CASSLGLAVSTGELFF.